Ten or more counts support the clone carrying this T cell receptor (beta chain). What it recognizes is unknown. This specimen belongs to a study of CD8 T cells in ankylosing spondylitis. The CDR3 covers 13 residues. V was pared by 0 bases and J by 7 bases, with 10 bases between. The germline V gene has CDR1 SGHDT and CDR2 YYEEEE. Findings and caveats of the study: Both synovial fluid and blood in reactive arthritis had previously been reported to carry some motif variants. Disease-associated clones were reportedly significantly overrepresented in matched ankylosing spondylitis synovial fluid. Typical of ankylosing spondylitis blood, it appeared, was a TCR beta motif of eight highly homologous variants.

The TCR beta libraries were generated through quantitative 5'-RACE incorporating molecular barcodes. From the 5' RACE reads, TCRdb called clonotypes with MiXCR, one entry per CDR3 protein. The repertoire has around 300,000 distinct CDR3 sequences, around 20% of them found once; the top ten carry 3.5% to 4.5%. Sequences were obtained from blood, either unsorted or a sorted T cell fraction (not recorded which). The source of this sequence is a female donor with ankylosing spondylitis or in good health (not recorded which). This rearrangement joins TRBV5-6 to TRBJ1-1, with TRBD1 as a possible D gene (5 bases). The DNA for the CDR3 is TGTGCCAGCAGCTTGGAGAGGGGTTATGAAGCTTTCTTT. Translated: CASSLERGYEAFF. Combining the CDR3 with reference TRBV5-6 and TRBJ1-1 gives the whole variable domain DAGVTQSPTHLIKTRGQQVTLRCSPKSGHDTVSWYQQALGQGPQFIFQYYEEEERQRGNFPDRFSGHQFPNYSSELNVNALLLGDSALYLCASSLERGYEAFFGQGTRLTVV.